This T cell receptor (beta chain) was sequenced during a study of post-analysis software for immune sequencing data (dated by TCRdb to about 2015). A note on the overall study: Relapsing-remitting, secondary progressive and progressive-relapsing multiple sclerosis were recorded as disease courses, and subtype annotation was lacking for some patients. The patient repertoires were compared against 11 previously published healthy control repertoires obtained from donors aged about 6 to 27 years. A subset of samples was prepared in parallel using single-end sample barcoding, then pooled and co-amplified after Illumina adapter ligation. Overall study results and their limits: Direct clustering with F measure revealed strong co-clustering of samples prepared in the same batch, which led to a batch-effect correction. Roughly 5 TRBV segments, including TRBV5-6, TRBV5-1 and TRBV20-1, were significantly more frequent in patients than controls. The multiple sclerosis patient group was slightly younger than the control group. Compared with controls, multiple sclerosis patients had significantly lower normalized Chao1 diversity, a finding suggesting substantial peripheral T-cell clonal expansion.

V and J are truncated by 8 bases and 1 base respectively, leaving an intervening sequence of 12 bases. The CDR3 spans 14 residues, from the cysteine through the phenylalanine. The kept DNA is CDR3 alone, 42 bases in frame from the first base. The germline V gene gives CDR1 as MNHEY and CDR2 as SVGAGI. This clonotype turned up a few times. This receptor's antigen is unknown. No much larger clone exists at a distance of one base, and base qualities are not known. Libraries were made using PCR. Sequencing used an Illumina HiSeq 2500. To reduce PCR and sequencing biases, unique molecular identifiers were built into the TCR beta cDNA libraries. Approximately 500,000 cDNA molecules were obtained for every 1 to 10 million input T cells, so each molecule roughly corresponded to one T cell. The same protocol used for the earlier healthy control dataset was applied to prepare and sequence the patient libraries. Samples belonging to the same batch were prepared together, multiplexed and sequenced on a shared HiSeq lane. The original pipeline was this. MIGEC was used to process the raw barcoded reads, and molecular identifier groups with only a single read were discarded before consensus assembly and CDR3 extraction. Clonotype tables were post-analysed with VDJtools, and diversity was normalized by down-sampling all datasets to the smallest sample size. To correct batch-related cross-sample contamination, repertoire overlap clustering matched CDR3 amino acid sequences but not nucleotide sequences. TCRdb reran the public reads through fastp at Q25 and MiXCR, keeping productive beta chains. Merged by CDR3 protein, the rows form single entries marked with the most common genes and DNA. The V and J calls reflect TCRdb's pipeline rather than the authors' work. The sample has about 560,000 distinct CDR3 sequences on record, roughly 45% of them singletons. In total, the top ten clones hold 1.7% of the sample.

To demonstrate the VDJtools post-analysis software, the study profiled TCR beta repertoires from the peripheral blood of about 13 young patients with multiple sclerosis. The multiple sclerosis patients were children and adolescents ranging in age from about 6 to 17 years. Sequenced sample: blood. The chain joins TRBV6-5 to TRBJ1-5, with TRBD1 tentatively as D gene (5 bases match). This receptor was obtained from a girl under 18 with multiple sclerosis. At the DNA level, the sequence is TGTGCCAGCTGGGGGACTCAAAGCAATCAGCCCCAGCATTTT. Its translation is CASWGTQSNQPQHF.